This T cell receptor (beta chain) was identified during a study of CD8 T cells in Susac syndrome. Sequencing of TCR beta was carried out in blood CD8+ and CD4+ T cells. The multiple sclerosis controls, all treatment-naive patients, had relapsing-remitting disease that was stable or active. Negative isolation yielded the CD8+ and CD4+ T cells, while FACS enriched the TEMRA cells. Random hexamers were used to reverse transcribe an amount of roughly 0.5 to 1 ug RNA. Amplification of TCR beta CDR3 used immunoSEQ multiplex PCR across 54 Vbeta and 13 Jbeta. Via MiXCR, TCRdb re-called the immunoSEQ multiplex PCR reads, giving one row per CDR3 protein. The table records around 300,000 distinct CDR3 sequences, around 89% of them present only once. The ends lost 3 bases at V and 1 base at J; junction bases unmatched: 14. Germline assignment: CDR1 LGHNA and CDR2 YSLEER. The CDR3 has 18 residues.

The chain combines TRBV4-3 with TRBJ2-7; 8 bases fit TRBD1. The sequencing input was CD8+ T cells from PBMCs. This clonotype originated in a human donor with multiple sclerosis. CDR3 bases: TGCGCCAGCAGCCAGGAAGTTGCACAGGGGGGATATTCCTACGAGCAGTACTTC. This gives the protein CASSQEVAQGGYSYEQYF.